This T cell receptor (beta chain) is from a study of blood T cells in healthy people across ages. Findings and caveats of the study: Older individuals had lower TCR beta diversity per million T cells (the decline was roughly linear). Comparison with aged donors showed that long-lived donors had more naive CD4+ cells and higher diversity.

PCR was performed a second time for about 6 to 12 cycles using a sample-barcoded 5' primer and a J-beta primer mix. Each cDNA molecule was tagged by a template-switch adaptor with 12 random nucleotides. MiXCR, run by TCRdb on the 5' RACE reads, gives a single entry per CDR3 protein. The sample has about 780,000 distinct CDR3 sequences; around 50% are singletons. The amount of total RNA extracted per sample was at least 5 micrograms. As for this clonotype: What it binds is not known.

This CDR3 has 13 amino acids. CDR1 DFQATT and CDR2 SNEGSKA come from the germline V gene (reference sequence). This chain uses TRBV20-1 with TRBJ2-5, with D possibly matching TRBD2 (5 bases). The J call may be wrong; the DNA end is better matched by TRBJ2-7. This TCR was sampled from a man at least 80 years old in good health. The sample consisted of blood. CDR3 DNA sequence: TGCAGTGCTAGTGTTACGGGGATCTACGAGCAGTACTTC. It codes for CSASVTGIYEQYF.